Listed below are T cell receptor beta chains from one sample, sequenced in a study of T cells in Graves' hyperthyroidism and ophthalmopathy. TCRdb recomputed calls from the multiplex PCR reads with MiXCR, one row per CDR3 protein. Altogether 490,000 or so distinct CDR3 sequences are present, less than 20% being singletons, with the ten largest covering roughly 50%. Sequencing used blood. The receptors derive from a man aged 40-55 years with Graves' ophthalmopathy. Both conserved end residues are part of each CDR3. The order of the fields is clone size, D gene, V gene, J gene, CDR3 DNA, CDR3 protein. A D gene is named only where the DNA matches it firmly. Some rows have no size entry. The others give once, few or many, or a class for an expanded clone.

>many|-|TRBV2|TRBJ2-2
TGTGCCAGCAGCAACCGGGACATTTTCACCGGGGAGCTGTTTTTT
CASSNRDIFTGELFF
>few|-|TRBV3-1|TRBJ2-2
TGTGCCAGCAGCCAAGGTGGAGTGGGCACCGGGGAGCTGTTTTTT
CASSQGGVGTGELFF
>-|-|TRBV15|TRBJ1-1
TGTGCCACCAGCACCAAAGTGAACACTGAAGCTTTCTTT
CATSTKVNTEAFF
>-|-|TRBV10-1|TRBJ2-7
TGCGCCAGCAGCCAGGCCGAGTCCTACGAGCAGTACTTC
CASSQAESYEQYF
>few|-|TRBV2|TRBJ2-7
TGTGCCAGCAGTGGGCTGGCAATTAACGAGCAGTACTTC
CASSGLAINEQYF
>few|-|TRBV4-1|TRBJ2-7
TGCGCCAGCAGCCTCATTGCAAGTGACGAGCAGTACTTC
CASSLIASDEQYF
>many|-|TRBV6-2/TRBV6-3|TRBJ2-7
TGTGCCAGCAGTACCTATATGGCCATTGCCTACGAGCAGTACTTC
CASSTYMAIAYEQYF
>many|-|TRBV20-1|TRBJ2-7
TGCAGTGCTAGAGAGGTTTCCTACGAGCAGTACTTC
CSAREVSYEQYF
>many|TRBD2|TRBV2|TRBJ2-3
TGTGCCAGCAGTGGACTAGCTTCCACAGATACGCAGTATTTT
CASSGLASTDTQYF
>few|TRBD2|TRBV9|TRBJ2-7
TGTGCCAGCAGCGTAGCAGCGGGAGCGGAGCAGTACTTC
CASSVAAGAEQYF
>many|TRBD1|TRBV5-1|TRBJ2-7
TGCGCCAGCACCCCCGGGACAGGGGGATGGGAGCAGTACTTC
CASTPGTGGWEQYF
>-|-|TRBV20-1|TRBJ1-3
TGCAGTGCTAGCAGACTTGGAGGGTCCTCTGGAAACACCATATATTTT
CSASRLGGSSGNTIYF
>many|-|TRBV4-1|TRBJ1-1
TGCGCCAGCAGCCAAGAGTCCAGGAACACTGAAGCTTTCTTT
CASSQESRNTEAFF
>few|-|TRBV11-2|TRBJ2-5
TGTGCCAGCAGCTTAGATGATGGGGGAGTGGAGACCCAGTACTTC
CASSLDDGGVETQYF
>-|-|TRBV2|TRBJ2-3
TGTGCCAGCAGACGGGTAGAGACTAGCACAGATACGCAGTATTTT
CASRRVETSTDTQYF
>-|TRBD1|TRBV5-1|TRBJ2-3
TGCGCCAGCAGCAACCTCGGACAGGGTGGGACAGATACGCAGTATTTT
CASSNLGQGGTDTQYF
>few|-|TRBV14|TRBJ2-5
TGTGCCAGCAGCCAAGAGGGGGGAACCCCAAGAGCGACCCAGTACTTC
CASSQEGGTPRATQYF
>-|TRBD1|TRBV20-1|TRBJ2-7
TGCAGTGCTAGAGGGCAGGGGGCTTTCTACGAGCAGTACTTC
CSARGQGAFYEQYF
>few|TRBD1|TRBV29-1|TRBJ2-2
TGCAGCTCGGGACAGGGTGACACCGGGGAGCTGTTTTTT
CSSGQGDTGELFF
>-|-|TRBV5-1|TRBJ2-7
TGCGCTAGCGGAGTGGAGTCCTACGAGCAGTACTTC
CASGVESYEQYF
>many|-|TRBV2|TRBJ2-5
TGTGCCAGCGGGACAAAAGAGACCCAGTACTTC
CASGTKETQYF
>-|-|TRBV5-1|TRBJ2-1
TGCGCCAGCAGCCCCCGGGCAGTGGTGCCCAATCAGCAGTTCTTC
CASSPRAVVPNQQFF
>-|TRBD2|TRBV7-2|TRBJ2-5
TGTGCCAGCAGCCAAGCGCCTAGCGGGAGTCAAGAGACCCAGTACTTC
CASSQAPSGSQETQYF
>many|TRBD1|TRBV27|TRBJ1-5
TGTGCCAGCAGTTCAAACACCCCGGGACAGGGGGGTTCAGGTACGAGCAATCAGCCCCAGCATTTT
CASSSNTPGQGGSGTSNQPQHF
>few|-|TRBV19|TRBJ1-2
TGTGCCAGTAGTATGGGGGTCTTGTATGGCTACACCTTC
CASSMGVLYGYTF
>few|-|TRBV20-1|TRBJ2-3
TGCAGTGCTAGTCATGGGCATTCGAGCACAGATACGCAGTATTTT
CSASHGHSSTDTQYF
>-|-|TRBV5-1|TRBJ2-7
TGCGCCAGCAGCTCAGGAGGGATCAACTCCTACGAGCAGTACTTC
CASSSGGINSYEQYF
>many|-|TRBV20-1|TRBJ1-1
TGCAGTGCTAGAGACGGGGGTCACACTGAAGCTTTCTTT
CSARDGGHTEAFF
>few|-|TRBV15|TRBJ2-7
TGTGCCACCAGCAGAGACAGGGAAGTAGAGCAGTACTTC
CATSRDREVEQYF
>many|TRBD2|TRBV3-1|TRBJ2-5
TGTGCCAGCAGCCAAGAGAGTGGACTAGCGGGGATCCAAGAGACCCAGTACTTC
CASSQESGLAGIQETQYF
>-|-|TRBV9|TRBJ2-7
TGTGCCAGCAGCGTAGGCCGATCCCCGACGGATGGCGAGCAGTACTTC
CASSVGRSPTDGEQYF
>few|TRBD2|TRBV7-8|TRBJ2-7
TGTGCCAGCAGCCTATTAGCGGGAGGCGCGAATTCCTACGAGCAGTACTTC
CASSLLAGGANSYEQYF
>-|-|TRBV6-6|TRBJ1-2
TGTGCCAGCAGTTACTCGAGTCCCAGCACCGATAACTATGGCTACACCTTC
CASSYSSPSTDNYGYTF
>few|TRBD2|TRBV2|TRBJ2-7
TGTGCCAGCATTACTAGCGGGCAACGTGGGAACGAGCAGTACTTC
CASITSGQRGNEQYF
>few|-|TRBV3-1|TRBJ1-1
TGTGCCAGTGGGAGGGCAAGGACTGAAGCTTTCTTT
CASGRARTEAFF
>-|-|TRBV30|TRBJ1-3
TGTGCCTGGAGTGTGCGAGGAATCACTGGAAACACCATATATTTT
CAWSVRGITGNTIYF
>many|-|TRBV7-3|TRBJ2-1
TGTGCCAGCAGCCGGCCGGGGCGAGACTCCTACAATGAGCAGTTCTTC
CASSRPGRDSYNEQFF
>many|-|TRBV2|TRBJ2-3
TGTGCCAGCAGTGAAGCGAGGGGGGAGACAGATACGCAGTATTTT
CASSEARGETDTQYF
>-|-|TRBV20-1|TRBJ2-3
TGCAGTGCTAGCGGTGGGGTGGCGGCCCTACTCACAGATACGCAGTATTTT
CSASGGVAALLTDTQYF
>-|-|TRBV25-1|TRBJ1-1
TGTGCCAGCAGTGACGCGGGTCGAGGAGCTTTCTTT
CASSDAGRGAFF
>many|-|TRBV2|TRBJ2-7
TGTGCCAGCAGTGACGCTTTATACTACGAGCAGTACTTC
CASSDALYYEQYF
>many|TRBD1|TRBV30|TRBJ1-3
TGTGCCTGCGACCAGACAGGGGGTGGAAACACCATATATTTT
CACDQTGGGNTIYF
>few|-|TRBV20-1|TRBJ1-1
TGCAGTGCTACGACGCCTCCAAAGAACACTGAAGCTTTCTTT
CSATTPPKNTEAFF
>few|TRBD2|TRBV7-3|TRBJ2-1
TGTGCCAGCAGCTTTGGGACTAGCGGGAGTTCCTCTAGGAATGAGCAGTTCTTC
CASSFGTSGSSSRNEQFF
>many|-|TRBV28|TRBJ2-7
TGTGCCAGCAGTTGGGGGTTGACCTACGAGCAGTACTTC
CASSWGLTYEQYF
>few|-|TRBV7-2|TRBJ1-6
TGTGCCAGCAGCTCCTTCCATGCCAAGGATTCACCCCTCCACTTT
CASSSFHAKDSPLHF
>few|TRBD2|TRBV6-2/TRBV6-3|TRBJ2-3
TGTGCCAGCAGTTGGGGAGGGGACCGCACAGATACGCAGTATTTT
CASSWGGDRTDTQYF
>-|TRBD1|TRBV13|TRBJ1-6
TGTGCCAGCAGTTCGGCCGGGACAGGGGGTTCACCCCTCCACTTT
CASSSAGTGGSPLHF
>-|TRBD1|TRBV9|TRBJ2-6
TGTGCCAGCAGCCCTTGGGACAGCGAGAGCTCTGGGGCCAACGTCCTGACTTTC
CASSPWDSESSGANVLTF
>many|-|TRBV7-2|TRBJ2-5
TGTGCCAGCGGAAAATATGAAGAGACCCAGTACTTC
CASGKYEETQYF